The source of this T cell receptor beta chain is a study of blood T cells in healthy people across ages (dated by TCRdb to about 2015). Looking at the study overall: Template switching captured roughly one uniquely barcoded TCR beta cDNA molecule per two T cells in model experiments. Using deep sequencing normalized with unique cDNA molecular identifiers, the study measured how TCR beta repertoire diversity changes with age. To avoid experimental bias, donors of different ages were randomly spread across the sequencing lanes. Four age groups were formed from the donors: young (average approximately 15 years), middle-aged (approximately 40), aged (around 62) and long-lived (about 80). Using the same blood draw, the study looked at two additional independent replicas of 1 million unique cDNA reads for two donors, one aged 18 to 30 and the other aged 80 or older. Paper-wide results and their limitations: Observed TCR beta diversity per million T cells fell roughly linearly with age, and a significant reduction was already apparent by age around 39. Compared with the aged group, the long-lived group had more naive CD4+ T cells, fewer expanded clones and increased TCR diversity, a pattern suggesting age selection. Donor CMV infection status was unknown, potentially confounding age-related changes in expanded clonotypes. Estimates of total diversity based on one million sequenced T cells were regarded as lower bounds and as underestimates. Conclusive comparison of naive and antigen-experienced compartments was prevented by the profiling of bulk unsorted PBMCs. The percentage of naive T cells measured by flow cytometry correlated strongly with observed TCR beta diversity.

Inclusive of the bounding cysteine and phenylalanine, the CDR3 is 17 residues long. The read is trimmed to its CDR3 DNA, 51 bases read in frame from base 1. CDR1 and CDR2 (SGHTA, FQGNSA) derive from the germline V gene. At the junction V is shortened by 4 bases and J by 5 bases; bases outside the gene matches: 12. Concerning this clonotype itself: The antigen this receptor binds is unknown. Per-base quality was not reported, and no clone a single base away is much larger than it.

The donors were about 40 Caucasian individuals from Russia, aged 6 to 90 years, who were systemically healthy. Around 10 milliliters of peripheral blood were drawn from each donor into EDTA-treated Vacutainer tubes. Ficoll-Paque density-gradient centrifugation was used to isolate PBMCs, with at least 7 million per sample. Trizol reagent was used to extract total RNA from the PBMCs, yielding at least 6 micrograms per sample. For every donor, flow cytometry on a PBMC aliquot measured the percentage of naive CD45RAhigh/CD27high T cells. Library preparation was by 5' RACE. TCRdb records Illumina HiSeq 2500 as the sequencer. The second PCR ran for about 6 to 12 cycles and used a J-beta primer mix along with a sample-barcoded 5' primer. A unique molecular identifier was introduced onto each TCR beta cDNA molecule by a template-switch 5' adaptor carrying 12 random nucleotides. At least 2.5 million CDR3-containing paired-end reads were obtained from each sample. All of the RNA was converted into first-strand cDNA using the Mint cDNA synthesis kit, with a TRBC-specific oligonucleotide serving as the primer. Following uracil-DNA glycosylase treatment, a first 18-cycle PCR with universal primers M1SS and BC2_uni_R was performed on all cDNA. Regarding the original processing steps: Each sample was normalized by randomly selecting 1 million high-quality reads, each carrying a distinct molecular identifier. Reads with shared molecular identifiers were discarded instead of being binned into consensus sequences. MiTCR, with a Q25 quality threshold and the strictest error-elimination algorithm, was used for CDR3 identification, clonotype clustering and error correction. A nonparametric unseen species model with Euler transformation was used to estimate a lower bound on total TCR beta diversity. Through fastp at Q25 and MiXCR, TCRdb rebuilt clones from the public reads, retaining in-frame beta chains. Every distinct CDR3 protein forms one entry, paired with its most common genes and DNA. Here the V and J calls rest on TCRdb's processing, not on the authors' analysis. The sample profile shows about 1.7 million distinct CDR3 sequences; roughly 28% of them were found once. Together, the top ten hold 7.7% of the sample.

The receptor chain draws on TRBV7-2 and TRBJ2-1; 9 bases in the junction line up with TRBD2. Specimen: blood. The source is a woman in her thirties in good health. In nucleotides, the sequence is TGTGCCAGCAGCTCCCGACCTAGCGGGGTCGTCAACAATGAGCAGTTCTTC. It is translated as CASSSRPSGVVNNEQFF.